The table lists the clone carrying this TCR beta chain with many counts. Read data end 3 residues before the CDR3 end; the end is taken from the germline J gene. This specimen comes from a study of T cell clonality in common variable immunodeficiency. V lost 3 bases, J lost 1 base, and 13 bases lay in between. Germline V gene lookup returns CDR1 SGHNT and CDR2 YYREEE (reference sequence). CDR3 size: 15 residues. Libraries were prepared by immunoSEQ multiplex PCR; TCRdb keeps only in-frame clonotypes and omits some of them. Found here are about 37,000 clones, no singletons; the ten largest cover around 1%.

The clonotype was recovered from a person between 18 and 75 years old in good health. This chain links TRBV5-4 with TRBJ1-1; D is uncertain. Material: peripheral blood mononuclear cells. CDR3 region: CASSYLGRGNTEAFF. The CDR3 bases that were read are TGTGCCAGCAGCTATCTCGGACGGGGGAACACTGAA.